This TCR beta chain was sequenced in a study of blood T cell repertoires in COVID-19. In the study overall: Both acute and convalescent COVID-19 samples were obtained from the United States, Italy and Spain. PBMCs, B-cell-depleted T cells, or T cells were the source of the cDNA or gDNA that made up the material.

Original methodology: Reference gene primer amplification in the assay estimated nucleated cell counts. Method: immunoSEQ multiplex PCR; TCRdb's copy keeps in-frame clones and lacks some. V, J and clone size are those of that table, while D and trimming were read from the DNA. The sample shows approximately 26,000 clones, 85% to 90% of them seen only once. The receptor was derived from a man between 65 and 85 years old with active COVID-19. The sequencing sample was made of peripheral blood.

The CDR3 nucleotides are TGTGCCAGCAGCCCAATACAGGGGCGTAATTCACCCCTCCACTTT. Amino acid sequence: CASSPIQGRNSPLHF. The J gene is TRBJ1-6, the V gene TRBV11-2, with TRBD1 matching 7 bases. V was clipped by 5 bases and J by 6 bases; unmatched bases: 7. Per germline, CDR1 SGHAT and CDR2 FQNNGV. CDR3 length: 15 residues.